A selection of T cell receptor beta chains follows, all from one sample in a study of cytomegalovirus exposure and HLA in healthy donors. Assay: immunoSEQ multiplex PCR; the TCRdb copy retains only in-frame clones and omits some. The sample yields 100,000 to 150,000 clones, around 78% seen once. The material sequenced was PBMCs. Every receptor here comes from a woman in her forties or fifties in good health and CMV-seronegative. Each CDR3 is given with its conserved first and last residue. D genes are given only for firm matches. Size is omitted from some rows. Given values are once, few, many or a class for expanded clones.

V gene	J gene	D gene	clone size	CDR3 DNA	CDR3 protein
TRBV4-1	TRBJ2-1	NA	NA	TGCGCCAGCAGCCAGGTCTGGGGCGGATCCTACAATGAGCAGTTCTTC	CASSQVWGGSYNEQFF
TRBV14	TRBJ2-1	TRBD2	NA	TGTGCCAGCAGCCCTCTAGCGGGAGGGCCGCAGTTCTTC	CASSPLAGGPQFF
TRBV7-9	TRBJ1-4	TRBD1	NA	TGTGCCAGCAGCTTGAGGACAGGAGGTGAAAAACTGTTTTTT	CASSLRTGGEKLFF
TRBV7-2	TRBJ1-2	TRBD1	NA	TGTGCCAGCAGCTATCGGACAGGGGGCGTCGAGTTTTATGGCTACACCTTC	CASSYRTGGVEFYGYTF
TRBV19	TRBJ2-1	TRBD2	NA	TGTGCCAGTAGTATAATTGGGGGTCTAGCGGGCAGCTCCTACAATGAGCAGTTCTTC	CASSIIGGLAGSSYNEQFF
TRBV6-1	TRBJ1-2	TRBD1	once	TGTGCCAGCATTCCGGGACAGGCACATCAGGGCACCTTC	CASIPGQAHQGTF
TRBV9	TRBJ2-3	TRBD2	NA	TGTGCCAGCAGCGTTACGGGACTAGGAAGCACAGATACGCAGTATTTT	CASSVTGLGSTDTQYF
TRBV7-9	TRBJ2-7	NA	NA	TGTGCCAGCAGCTTGTTGGACAGCAGCCGTTGGGAGCAGTACTTC	CASSLLDSSRWEQYF
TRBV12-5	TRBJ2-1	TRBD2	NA	TGTGCTAGTGGTTTTACCGGGACTAGCGGATCTACCAATGAGCAGTTCTTC	CASGFTGTSGSTNEQFF
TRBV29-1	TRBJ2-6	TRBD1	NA	TGCAGCGTTTTTATGAGAGGGACAGGGAGCCCTGGGGCCAACGTCCTGACTTTC	CSVFMRGTGSPGANVLTF
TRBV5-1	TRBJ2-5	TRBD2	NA	TGCGCCAGCAGCCTTAGCGGGAGACACCAAGAGACCCAGTACTTC	CASSLSGRHQETQYF
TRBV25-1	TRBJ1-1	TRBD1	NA	TGTGCCAGCAGTGAAAGGTTTAGGACAGGTACTGAAGCTTTCTTT	CASSERFRTGTEAFF
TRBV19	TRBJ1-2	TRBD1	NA	TGTGCCAGTAGTAGGGGCAGGGGGCAACTTGGCTATGGCTACACCTTC	CASSRGRGQLGYGYTF
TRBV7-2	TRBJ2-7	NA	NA	TGTGCCAGCAGTCGTTCCTACGAGCAGTACTTC	CASSRSYEQYF
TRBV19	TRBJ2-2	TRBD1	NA	TGTGCCAGTAGTACCACAGGGGACGGGGAGCTGTTTTTT	CASSTTGDGELFF
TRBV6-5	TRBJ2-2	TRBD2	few	TGTGCCAGCAGTTTACTAGCGGGAGAGGGTCCCGGGGAGCTGTTTTTT	CASSLLAGEGPGELFF
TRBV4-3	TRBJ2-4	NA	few	TGCGCCAGCAGCCAAGAAGTACAGGGAGCCAAAAACATTCAGTACTTC	CASSQEVQGAKNIQYF
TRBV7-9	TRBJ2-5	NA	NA	TGTGCCAGCAACCGACAGCAAGAGACCCAGTACTTC	CASNRQQETQYF
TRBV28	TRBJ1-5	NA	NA	TGTGCCAGCAGTCAGGGACTGGTGGAGCCCCAGCATTTT	CASSQGLVEPQHF
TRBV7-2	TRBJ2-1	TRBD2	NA	TGTGCCAGCAGCTTAGGTGAGCGGGAGAATGAGCAGTTCTTC	CASSLGERENEQFF
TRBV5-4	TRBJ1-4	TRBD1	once	TGTGCCAGCAGCCCCAGGGGGCCCCACGAAAAACTGTTTTTT	CASSPRGPHEKLFF
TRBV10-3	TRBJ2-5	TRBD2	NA	TGTGCCATCAGTGAATCGAGCGGGAGGGCCGAAGAGACCCAGTACTTC	CAISESSGRAEETQYF
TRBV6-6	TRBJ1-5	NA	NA	TGTGCCAGCAGAGGGGTAAGCAATCAGCCCCAGAATTTT	CASRGVSNQPQNF
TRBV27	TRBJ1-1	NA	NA	TGTGCCAGCAGGGAGAGTTCCGACAGACACACTGAAGCTTTCTTT	CASRESSDRHTEAFF
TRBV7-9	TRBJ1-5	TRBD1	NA	TGTGCCAGCAGCTTAGTGACAGGGGTGAGCAATCAGCCCCAGCATTTT	CASSLVTGVSNQPQHF
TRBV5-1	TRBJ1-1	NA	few	TGCGCCAGCAGCACTAGGGTGGGGAACACTGAAGCTTTCTTT	CASSTRVGNTEAFF
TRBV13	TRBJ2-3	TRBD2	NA	TGTGCCAGCAGCTCGGGACTAGCGGTACAAGAGACCCCGTACTTC	CASSSGLAVQETPYF
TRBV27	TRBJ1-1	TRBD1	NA	TGTGCCAGCAGTCCGCGACGGACAGGGGCCCTGATCACTGAAGCTTTCTTT	CASSPRRTGALITEAFF